The TCR beta chain described here comes from a study of vaccination and CD4 T cells after COVID-19. The CDR3 is 15 residues long. Germline assignment: CDR1 ENHRY and CDR2 SYGVKD. The Oncomine TCR Beta short-read assay generated sequence data from the DNA of cultured CD4+ T cells. MiXCR, applied by TCRdb to the PCR reads, yields one record per CDR3 protein. The sample contains several thousand distinct CDR3 sequences, roughly two thirds of which appear only once. Treatment here: 10-day PBMC culture with coronavirus spike peptide pools or control peptides (ViraFEST assay). Concerning this clonotype itself: The target antigen is unknown. At one end the junction does not follow the germline gene, possibly because of a read error.

The specimen sequenced was CD4+ T cells from blood, cultured in vitro. V is TRBV10-3 and J is TRBJ1-2; D is unresolved. The sequence derives from a human donor who had recovered from COVID-19. CDR3: CASSEAARTTYGYTF. CDR3 nucleotides: TGTGCCAGCAGTGAAGCGGCCAGGACGACCTATGGCTACACCTTC.